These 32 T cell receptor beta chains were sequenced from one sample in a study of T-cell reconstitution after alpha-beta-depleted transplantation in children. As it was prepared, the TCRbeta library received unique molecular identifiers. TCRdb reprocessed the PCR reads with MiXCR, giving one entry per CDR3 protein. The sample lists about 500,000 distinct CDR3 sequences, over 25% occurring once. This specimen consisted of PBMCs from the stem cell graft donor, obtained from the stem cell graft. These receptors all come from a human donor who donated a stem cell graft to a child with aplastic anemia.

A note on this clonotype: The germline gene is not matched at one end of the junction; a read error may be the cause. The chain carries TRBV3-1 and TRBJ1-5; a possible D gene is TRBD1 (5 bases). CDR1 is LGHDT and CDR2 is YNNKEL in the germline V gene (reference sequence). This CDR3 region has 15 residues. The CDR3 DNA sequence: TGTGCCAGCAGCCAAGTATCTGGGACCAATCAACCCCAGCATTTT. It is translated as CASSQVSGTNQPQHF.

In nucleotides, the CDR3 is TGTGCCACCAGCGGACTAGCGGGGGCAAACACCGGGGAGCTGTTTTTT. Translation: CATSGLAGANTGELFF. The rearrangement links TRBV15 to TRBJ2-2; the match to TRBD2 covers 13 bases. There are 16 residues in the CDR3. CDR1 is LNHNV and CDR2 is YYDKDF in the germline V gene (reference sequence). V was clipped by 5 bases and J by 2 bases; unmatched bases: 2. Full variable domain (missing parts from reference TRBV15 and TRBJ2-2): DAMVIQNPRYQVTQFGKPVTLSCSQTLNHNVMYWYQQKSSQAPKLLFHYYDKDFNNEADTPDNFQSRRPNTSFCFLDIRSPGLGDTAMYLCATSGLAGANTGELFFGEGSRLTVL.

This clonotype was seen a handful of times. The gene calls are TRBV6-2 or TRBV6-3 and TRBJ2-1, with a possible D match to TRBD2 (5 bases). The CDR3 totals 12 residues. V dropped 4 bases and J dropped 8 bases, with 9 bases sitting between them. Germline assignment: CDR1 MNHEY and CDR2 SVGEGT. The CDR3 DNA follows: TGTGCCAGCAGTTCCGCACTAGATGAGCAGTTCTTC. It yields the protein CASSSALDEQFF.

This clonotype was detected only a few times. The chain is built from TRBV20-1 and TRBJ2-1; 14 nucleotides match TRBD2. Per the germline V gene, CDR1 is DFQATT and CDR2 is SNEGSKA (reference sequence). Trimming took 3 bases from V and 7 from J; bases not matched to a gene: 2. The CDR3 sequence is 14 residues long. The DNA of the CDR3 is TGCAGTGCTAGGGGGACTAGCGGGGGTAATGAGCAGTTCTTC. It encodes CSARGTSGGNEQFF.

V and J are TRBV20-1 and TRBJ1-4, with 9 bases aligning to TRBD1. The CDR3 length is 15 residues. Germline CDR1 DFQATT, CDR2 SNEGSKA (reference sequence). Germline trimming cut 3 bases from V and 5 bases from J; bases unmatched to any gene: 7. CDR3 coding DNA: TGCAGTGCTAGTGGCTCGGGACAGGGAAATGAAAAACTGTTTTTT. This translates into CSASGSGQGNEKLFF.

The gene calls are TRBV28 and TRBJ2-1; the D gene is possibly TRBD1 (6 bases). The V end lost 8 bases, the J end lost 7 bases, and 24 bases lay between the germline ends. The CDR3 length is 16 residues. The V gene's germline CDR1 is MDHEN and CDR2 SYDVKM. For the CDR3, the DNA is TGTGCCAGCCGCGTATCTCAGGGGCCCGGTTCAAATGAGCAGTTCTTC. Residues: CASRVSQGPGSNEQFF.

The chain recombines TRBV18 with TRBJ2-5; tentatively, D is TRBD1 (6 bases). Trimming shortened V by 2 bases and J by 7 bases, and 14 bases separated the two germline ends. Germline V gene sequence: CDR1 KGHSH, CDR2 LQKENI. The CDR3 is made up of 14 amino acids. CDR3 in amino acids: CASSPTTGPGTQYF. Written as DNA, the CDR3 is TGTGCCAGCTCACCAACCACAGGGCCAGGGACCCAGTACTTC.

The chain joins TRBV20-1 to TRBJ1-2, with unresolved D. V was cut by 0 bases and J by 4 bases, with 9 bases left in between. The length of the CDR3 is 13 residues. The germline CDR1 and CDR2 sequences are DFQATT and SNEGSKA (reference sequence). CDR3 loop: CSARDITAYGYTF. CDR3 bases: TGCAGTGCTAGAGATATAACGGCCTATGGCTACACCTTC.

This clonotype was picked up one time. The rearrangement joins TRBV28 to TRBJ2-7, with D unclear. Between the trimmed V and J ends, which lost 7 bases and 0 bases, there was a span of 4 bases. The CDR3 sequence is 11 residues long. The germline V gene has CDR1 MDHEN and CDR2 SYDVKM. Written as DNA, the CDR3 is TGTGCCAGCATGGACTCCTACGAGCAGTACTTC. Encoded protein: CASMDSYEQYF.

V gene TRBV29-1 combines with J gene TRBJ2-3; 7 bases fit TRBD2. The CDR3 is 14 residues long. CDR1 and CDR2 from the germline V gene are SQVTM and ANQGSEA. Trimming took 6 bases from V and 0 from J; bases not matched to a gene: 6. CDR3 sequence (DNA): TGCAGCGTAGGACTAGTCCTTAGCACAGATACGCAGTATTTT. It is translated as CSVGLVLSTDTQYF.

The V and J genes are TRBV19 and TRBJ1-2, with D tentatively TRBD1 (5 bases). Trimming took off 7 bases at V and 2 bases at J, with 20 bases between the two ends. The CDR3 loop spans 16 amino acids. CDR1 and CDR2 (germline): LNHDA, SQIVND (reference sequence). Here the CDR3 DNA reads TGTGCCAGTACCACCTCCGGGACCGAACGCAACTATGGCTACACCTTC. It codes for CASTTSGTERNYGYTF.

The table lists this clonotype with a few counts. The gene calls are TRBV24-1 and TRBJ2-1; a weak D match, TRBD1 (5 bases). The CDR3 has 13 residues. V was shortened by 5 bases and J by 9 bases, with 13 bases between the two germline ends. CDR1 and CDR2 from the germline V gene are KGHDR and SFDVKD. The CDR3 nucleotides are TGTGCCACCAGTGGAGCAGGGCTGACTGAGCAGTTCTTC. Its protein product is CATSGAGLTEQFF.

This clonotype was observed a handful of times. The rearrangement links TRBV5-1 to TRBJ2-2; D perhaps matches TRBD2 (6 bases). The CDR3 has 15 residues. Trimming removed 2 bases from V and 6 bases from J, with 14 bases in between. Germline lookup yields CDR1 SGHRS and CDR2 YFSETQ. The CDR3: CASSLGDSSPGELFF. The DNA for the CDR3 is TGCGCCAGCAGCTTAGGGGACTCCAGTCCCGGGGAGCTGTTTTTT.

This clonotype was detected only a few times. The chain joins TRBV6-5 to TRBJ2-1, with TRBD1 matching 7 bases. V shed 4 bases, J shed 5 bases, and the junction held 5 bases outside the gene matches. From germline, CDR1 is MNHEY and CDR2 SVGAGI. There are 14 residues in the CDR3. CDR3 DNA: TGTGCCAGCAGTTTCAACAGGGGTGACAATGAGCAGTTCTTC. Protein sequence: CASSFNRGDNEQFF.

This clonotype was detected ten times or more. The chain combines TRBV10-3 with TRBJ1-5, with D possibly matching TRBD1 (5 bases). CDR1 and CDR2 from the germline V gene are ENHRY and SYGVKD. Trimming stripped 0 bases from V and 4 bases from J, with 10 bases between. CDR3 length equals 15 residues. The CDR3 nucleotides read TGTGCCATCAGTGAGTCGTCTGGGGGGAATCAGCCCCAGCATTTT. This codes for CAISESSGGNQPQHF.

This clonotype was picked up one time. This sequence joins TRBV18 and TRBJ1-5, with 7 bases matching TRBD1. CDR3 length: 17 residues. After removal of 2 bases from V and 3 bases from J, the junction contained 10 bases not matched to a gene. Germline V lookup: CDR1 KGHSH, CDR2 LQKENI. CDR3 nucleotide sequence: TGTGCCAGCTCACCATCGGTCGGACAGGCGAACAATCAGCCCCAGCATTTT. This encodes CASSPSVGQANNQPQHF.

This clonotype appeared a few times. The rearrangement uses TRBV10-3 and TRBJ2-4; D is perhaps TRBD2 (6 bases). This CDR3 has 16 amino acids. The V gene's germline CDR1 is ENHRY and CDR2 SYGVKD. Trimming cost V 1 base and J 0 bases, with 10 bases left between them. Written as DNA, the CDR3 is TGTGCCATCAGTGAGTTTAGCGGACTAGCCAAAAACATTCAGTACTTC. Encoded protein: CAISEFSGLAKNIQYF.

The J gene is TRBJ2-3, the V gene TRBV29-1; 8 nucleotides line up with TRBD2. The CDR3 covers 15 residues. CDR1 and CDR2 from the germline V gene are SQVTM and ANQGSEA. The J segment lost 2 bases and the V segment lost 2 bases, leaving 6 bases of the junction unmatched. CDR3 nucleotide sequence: TGCAGCGTTGAACTCGCGGGGGGTTTCACAGATACGCAGTATTTT. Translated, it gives CSVELAGGFTDTQYF.

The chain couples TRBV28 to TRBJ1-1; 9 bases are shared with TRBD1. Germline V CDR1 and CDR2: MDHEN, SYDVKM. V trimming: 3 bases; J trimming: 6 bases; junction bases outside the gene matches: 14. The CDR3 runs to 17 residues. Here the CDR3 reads CASSLRGDRAYSPEAFF. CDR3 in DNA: TGTGCCAGCAGTTTGAGGGGGGACAGGGCTTATAGCCCTGAAGCTTTCTTT.

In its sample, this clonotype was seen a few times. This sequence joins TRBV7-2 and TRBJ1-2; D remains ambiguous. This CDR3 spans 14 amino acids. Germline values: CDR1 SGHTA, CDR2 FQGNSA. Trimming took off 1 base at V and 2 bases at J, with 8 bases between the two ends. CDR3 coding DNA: TGTGCCAGCAGCTTAGTAGAAGGGAACTATGGCTACACCTTC. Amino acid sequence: CASSLVEGNYGYTF.

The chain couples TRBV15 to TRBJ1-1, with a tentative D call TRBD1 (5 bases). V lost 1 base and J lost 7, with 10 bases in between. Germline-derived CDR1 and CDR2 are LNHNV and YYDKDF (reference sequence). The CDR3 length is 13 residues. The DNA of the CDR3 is TGTGCCACCAGCAGAGTGGGGCCACTTGAAGCTTTCTTT. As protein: CATSRVGPLEAFF. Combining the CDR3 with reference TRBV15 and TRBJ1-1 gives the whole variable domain DAMVIQNPRYQVTQFGKPVTLSCSQTLNHNVMYWYQQKSSQAPKLLFHYYDKDFNNEADTPDNFQSRRPNTSFCFLDIRSPGLGDTAMYLCATSRVGPLEAFFGQGTRLTVV.

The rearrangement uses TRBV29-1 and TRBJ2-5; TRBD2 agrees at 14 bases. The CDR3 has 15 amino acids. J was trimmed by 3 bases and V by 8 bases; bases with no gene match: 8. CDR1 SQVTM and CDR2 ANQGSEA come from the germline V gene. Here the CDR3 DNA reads TGCAGCACCTGGACTAGCGGGAGGAATAAAGAGACCCAGTACTTC. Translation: CSTWTSGRNKETQYF.

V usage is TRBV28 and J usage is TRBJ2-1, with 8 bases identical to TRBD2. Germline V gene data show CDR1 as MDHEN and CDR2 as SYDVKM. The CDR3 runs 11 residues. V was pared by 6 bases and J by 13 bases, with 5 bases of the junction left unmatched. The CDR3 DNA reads TGTGCCAGCAGGGGAAGCGGGAGACAGTTCTTC. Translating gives CASRGSGRQFF.

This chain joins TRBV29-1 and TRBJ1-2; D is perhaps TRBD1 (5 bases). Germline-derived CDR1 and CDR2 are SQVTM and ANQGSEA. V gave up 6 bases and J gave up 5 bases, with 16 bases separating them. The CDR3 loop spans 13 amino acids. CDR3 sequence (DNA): TGCAGCGTGGCCGGGGCATCGGGTTATGGCTACACCTTC. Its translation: CSVAGASGYGYTF. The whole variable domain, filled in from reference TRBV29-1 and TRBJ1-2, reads SAVISQKPSRDICQRGTSLTIQCQVDSQVTMMFWYRQQPGQSLTLIATANQGSEATYESGFVIDKFPISRPNLTFSTLTVSNMSPEDSSIYLCSVAGASGYGYTFGSGTRLTVV.

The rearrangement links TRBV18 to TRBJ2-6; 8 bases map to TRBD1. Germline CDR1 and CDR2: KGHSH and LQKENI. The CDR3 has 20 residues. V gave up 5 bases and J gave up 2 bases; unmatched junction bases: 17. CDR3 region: CASSSIIGQGASTGANVLTF. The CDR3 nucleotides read TGTGCCAGCTCATCTATCATCGGGCAGGGGGCTTCTACTGGGGCCAACGTCCTGACTTTC.

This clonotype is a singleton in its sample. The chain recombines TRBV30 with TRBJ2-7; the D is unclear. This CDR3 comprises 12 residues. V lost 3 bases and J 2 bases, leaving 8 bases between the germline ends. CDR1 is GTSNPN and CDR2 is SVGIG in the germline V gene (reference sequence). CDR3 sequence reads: CAWRNRAYEQYF. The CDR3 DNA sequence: TGTGCCTGGAGGAACCGGGCCTACGAGCAGTACTTC.

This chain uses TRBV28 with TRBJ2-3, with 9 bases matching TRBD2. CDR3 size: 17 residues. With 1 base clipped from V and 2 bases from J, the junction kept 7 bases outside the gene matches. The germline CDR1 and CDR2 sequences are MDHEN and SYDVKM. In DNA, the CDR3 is TGTGCCAGCAGTTTATCCGGACTAGCGCATAACACAGATACGCAGTATTTT. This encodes CASSLSGLAHNTDTQYF. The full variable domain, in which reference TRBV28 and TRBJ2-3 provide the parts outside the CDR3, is DVKVTQSSRYLVKRTGEKVFLECVQDMDHENMFWYRQDPGLGLRLIYFSYDVKMKEKGDIPEGYSVSREKKERFSLILESASTNQTSMYLCASSLSGLAHNTDTQYFGPGTRLTVL.

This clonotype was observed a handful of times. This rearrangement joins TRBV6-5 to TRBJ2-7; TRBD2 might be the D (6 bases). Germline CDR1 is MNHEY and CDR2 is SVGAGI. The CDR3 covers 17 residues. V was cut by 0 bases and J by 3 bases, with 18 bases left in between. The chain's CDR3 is CASSYSIMGDFLYEQYF. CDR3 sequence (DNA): TGTGCCAGCAGTTACTCGATTATGGGGGACTTCCTCTACGAGCAGTACTTC.

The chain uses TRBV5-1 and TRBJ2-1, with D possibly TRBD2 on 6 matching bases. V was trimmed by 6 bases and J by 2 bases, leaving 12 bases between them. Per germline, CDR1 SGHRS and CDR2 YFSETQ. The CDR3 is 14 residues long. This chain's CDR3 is CASTGGNTYNEQFF. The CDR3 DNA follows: TGCGCCAGCACCGGCGGGAATACCTACAATGAGCAGTTCTTC.

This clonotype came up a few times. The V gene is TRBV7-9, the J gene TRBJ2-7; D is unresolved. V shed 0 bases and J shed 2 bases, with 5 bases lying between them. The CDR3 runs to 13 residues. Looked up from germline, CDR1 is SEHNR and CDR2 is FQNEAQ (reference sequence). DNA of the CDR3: TGTGCCAGCAGCTTAGCGGGAACCTACGAGCAGTACTTC. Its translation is CASSLAGTYEQYF.

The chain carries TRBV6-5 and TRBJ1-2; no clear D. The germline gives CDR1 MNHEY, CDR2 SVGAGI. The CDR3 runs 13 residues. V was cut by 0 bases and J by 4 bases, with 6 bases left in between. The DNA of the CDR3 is TGTGCCAGCAGTTACTCTAACCTCTATGGCTACACCTTC. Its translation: CASSYSNLYGYTF.

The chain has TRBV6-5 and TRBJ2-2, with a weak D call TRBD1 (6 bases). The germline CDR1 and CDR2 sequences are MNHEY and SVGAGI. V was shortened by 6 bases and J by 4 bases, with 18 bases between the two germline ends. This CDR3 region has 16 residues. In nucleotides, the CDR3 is TGTGCCAGCAGCTTAACTAGACAGGCCACCACCGGGGAGCTGTTTTTT. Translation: CASSLTRQATTGELFF.